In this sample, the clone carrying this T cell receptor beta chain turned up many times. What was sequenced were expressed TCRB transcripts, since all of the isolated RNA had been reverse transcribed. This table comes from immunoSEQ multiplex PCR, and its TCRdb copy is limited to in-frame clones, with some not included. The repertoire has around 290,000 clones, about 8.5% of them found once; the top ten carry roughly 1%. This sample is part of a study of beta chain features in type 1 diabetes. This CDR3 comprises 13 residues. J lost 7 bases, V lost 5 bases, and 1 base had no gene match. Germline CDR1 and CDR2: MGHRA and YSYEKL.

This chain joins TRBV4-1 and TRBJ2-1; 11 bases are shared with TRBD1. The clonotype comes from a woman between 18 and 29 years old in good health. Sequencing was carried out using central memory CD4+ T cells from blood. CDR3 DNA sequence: TGCGCCAGCAGCGGGACAGGGGGGAATGAGCAGTTCTTC. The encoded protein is CASSGTGGNEQFF.